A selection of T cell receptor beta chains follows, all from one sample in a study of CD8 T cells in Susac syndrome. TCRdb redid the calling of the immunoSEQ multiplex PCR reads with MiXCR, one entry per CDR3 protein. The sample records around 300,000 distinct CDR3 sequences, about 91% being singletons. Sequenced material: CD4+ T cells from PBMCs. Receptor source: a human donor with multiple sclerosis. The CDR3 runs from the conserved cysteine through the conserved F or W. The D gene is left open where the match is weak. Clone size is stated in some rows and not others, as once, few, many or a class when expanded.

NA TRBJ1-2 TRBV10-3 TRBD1 TGTGCCATCAAGGGGATACGGGACAGGGGGCCTAGTGGCTACACCTTC CAIKGIRDRGPSGYTF
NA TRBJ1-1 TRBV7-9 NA TGTGCCAGCAGCTTGTTGGTGAACACTGAAGCTTTCTTT CASSLLVNTEAFF
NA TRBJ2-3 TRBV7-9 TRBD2 TGTGCCAGCAGCTTAGGGACTAGCGCCCGGTTGGGGGATACGCAGTATTTT CASSLGTSARLGDTQYF
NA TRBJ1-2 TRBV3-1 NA TGTGCCAGCAGCCCAAATAGGGAGCACAGTTGGGGCTACACCTTC CASSPNREHSWGYTF
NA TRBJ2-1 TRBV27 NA TGTGCCAGCAGTTTATCACGGGCAGGTTCGGATGAGCAGTTCTTC CASSLSRAGSDEQFF
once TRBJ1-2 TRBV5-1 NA TGCGCCAGCAGATTGACAGACCTGAGTGGCTACACCTTC CASRLTDLSGYTF
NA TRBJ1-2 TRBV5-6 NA TGTGCCAGCAGCGGCGTGTTCGGGGGGCGGATAAGAGGCTACACCTTC CASSGVFGGRIRGYTF
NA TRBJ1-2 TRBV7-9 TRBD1 TGTGCCAGCAGCCCGGGACAGGTGGACCTATCCTATGGCTACACCTTC CASSPGQVDLSYGYTF
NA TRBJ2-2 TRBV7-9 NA TGTGCCAGCAGCCCCTCCGGGGCGCGCAGGGACGGGGAGCTGTTTTTT CASSPSGARRDGELFF
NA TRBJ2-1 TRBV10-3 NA TGTGCCATCAGTGAGTCTCCGGGGTATGAGCAGTTCTTC CAISESPGYEQFF
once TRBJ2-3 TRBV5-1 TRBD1 TGCGCCAGCAGCGTCCGGGGACAGGGGAGAGATACGCAGTATTTT CASSVRGQGRDTQYF
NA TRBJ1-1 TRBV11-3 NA TGTGCCAGCAGCTCGCCCCCGGGAGGCACTGAAGCTTTCTTT CASSSPPGGTEAFF
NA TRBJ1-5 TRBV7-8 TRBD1 TGTGCCAGCACCGACAGGGTCAGTCAGCCCCAGCATTTT CASTDRVSQPQHF
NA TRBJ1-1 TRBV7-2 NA TGTGCCAGCAGTGACCCCAGTCCCGGGATCCAAGCTTTCTTT CASSDPSPGIQAFF
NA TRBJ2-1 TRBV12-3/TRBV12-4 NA TGTGCCAGCAGTTTGAGGGGCCCGACGAGGGATGAGCAGTTCTTC CASSLRGPTRDEQFF
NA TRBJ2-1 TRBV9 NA TGTGCCAGCAGGCCCGACCCTGAGGGCCCGAATGAGCAGTTCTTC CASRPDPEGPNEQFF
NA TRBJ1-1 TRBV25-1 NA TGTGCCAGCAGTGGGAGGGGTTACACTGAAGCTTTCTTT CASSGRGYTEAFF
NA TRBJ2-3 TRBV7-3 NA TGTGCCAGCAGCTATGGAGGGGTCACAGATACGCAGTATTTT CASSYGGVTDTQYF
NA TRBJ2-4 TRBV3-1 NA TGTGCCAGCAGCCGGGGGACAGGCGGGAGCATTCAGTACTTC CASSRGTGGSIQYF
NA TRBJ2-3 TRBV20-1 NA TGCAGTGCTAGAACATCTAGGGTGGTAGATACGCAGTATTTT CSARTSRVVDTQYF
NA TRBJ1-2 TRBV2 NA TGTGCCAGCTCTCAGGGGTACTATGGCTACACCTTC CASSQGYYGYTF
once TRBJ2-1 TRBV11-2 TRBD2 TGTGCCAGCAGCTTCCAGCGGGAATGGTACAATGAGCAGTTCTTC CASSFQREWYNEQFF
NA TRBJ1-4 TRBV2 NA TGTGCCAGCAACCCCTTGAGACAGGATAATGAAAAACTGTTTTTT CASNPLRQDNEKLFF
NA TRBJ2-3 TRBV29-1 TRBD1 TGCAGCGTACGACAGGGCGCAGCAGGAGATACGCAGTATTTT CSVRQGAAGDTQYF
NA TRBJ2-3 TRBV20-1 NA TGCAGTGCTCCTCAAGCTTGGGGCCCAGATACGCAGTATTTT CSAPQAWGPDTQYF
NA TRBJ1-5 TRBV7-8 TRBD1 TGTGCCAGCAGCTTAACGAGTGACAGGGTTGTTCAGCCCCAGCATTTT CASSLTSDRVVQPQHF
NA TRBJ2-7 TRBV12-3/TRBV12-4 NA TGTGCCAGCAGTTTGGAACCCGGGTCCTACGAGCAGTACTTC CASSLEPGSYEQYF
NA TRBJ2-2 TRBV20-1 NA TGCAGTGCTGGACGAGGGACCTCCCAGGGCGGGGAGCTGTTTTTT CSAGRGTSQGGELFF